The clone carrying this TCR beta chain was seen at least ten times. Its matching antigen is unknown. CDR3-region Arm-PCR and iRepertoire HTBI primers produced the TCR beta libraries. TCRdb re-derived calls from the multiplex PCR reads in MiXCR, one entry per CDR3 protein. This sample has a few hundred thousand distinct CDR3 sequences, with 10% to 15% found just once. This sample stems from a study of regulatory T cells in long-lasting Graves disease. Findings and limits, study-wide: Patients with persistent disease shared 2,741 public clonotypes, outpacing the approximately 920 shared by new patients.

Time point meaning: newly diagnosed GD, antithyroid drugs for less than 3 months. RNA extracted from PBMCs served as the sequencing template. Germline CDR1 is MNHEY and CDR2 is SVGEGT. The V gene lost 0 bases and the J gene lost 4 bases, with 9 bases spanning the gap. There are 14 residues in the CDR3. The sample also formed part of further work on T cells in Graves' hyperthyroidism and ophthalmopathy. As that report states: Hyperthyroidism was newly diagnosed in patients aged 18 to 65 (duration under 2 months). Primed by the HTBI set, a first-round RT-PCR was run on the TCR CDR3.

Sequenced material: peripheral blood mononuclear cells (PBMCs), taken at new diagnosis, from a patient treated with antithyroid drugs. The clonotype comes from a young woman with Graves disease. V gene TRBV6-2 or TRBV6-3 combines with J gene TRBJ1-1; D gene unclear. The CDR3 is CASSYSARGTEAFF. CDR3 DNA: TGTGCCAGCAGTTACTCGGCCCGGGGCACTGAAGCTTTCTTT.